The sequence of this T cell receptor beta chain was determined in a study of T cell responses to AZD1222 COVID-19 vaccine. Turning to the study itself: Second-dose groups at about 4 or about 12 weeks were pooled. Whole-study results and caveats: At 160-218 and 743-854, vaccine-associated CD4 TCRs were dominant, and they spanned spike.

Worth noting for this clone: No antigen is known for it.

Measured with immunoSEQ multiplex PCR; TCRdb has only the in-frame clones, and not every one. The repertoire holds about 170,000 clones, with less than 95% as singletons. This CDR3 contains 16 residues. Germline values: CDR1 SGHVS, CDR2 FQNEAQ. After removal of 1 base from V and 0 bases from J, the junction contained 3 bases not matched to a gene. This receptor was obtained from an adult in good health. The sample was peripheral blood, taken on day 0 of AZD1222 vaccination. The chain uses TRBV7-8 and TRBJ2-7; 10 bases agree with TRBD2. The CDR3 loop reads CASSLVASGGSYEQYF. The CDR3 DNA reads as TGTGCCAGCAGCTTAGTAGCTAGCGGGGGCTCCTACGAGCAGTACTTC.